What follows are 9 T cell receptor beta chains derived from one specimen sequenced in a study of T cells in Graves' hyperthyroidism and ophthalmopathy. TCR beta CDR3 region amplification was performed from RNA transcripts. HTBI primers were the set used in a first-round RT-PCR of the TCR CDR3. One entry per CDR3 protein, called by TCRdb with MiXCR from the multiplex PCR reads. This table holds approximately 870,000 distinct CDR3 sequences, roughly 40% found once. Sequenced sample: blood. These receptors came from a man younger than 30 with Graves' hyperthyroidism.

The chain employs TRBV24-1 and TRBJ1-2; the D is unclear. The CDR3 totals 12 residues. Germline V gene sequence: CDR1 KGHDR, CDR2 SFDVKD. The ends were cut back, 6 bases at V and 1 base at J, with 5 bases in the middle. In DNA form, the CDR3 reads TGTGCCACCAGTCCGGATAACTATGGCTACACCTTC. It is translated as CATSPDNYGYTF.

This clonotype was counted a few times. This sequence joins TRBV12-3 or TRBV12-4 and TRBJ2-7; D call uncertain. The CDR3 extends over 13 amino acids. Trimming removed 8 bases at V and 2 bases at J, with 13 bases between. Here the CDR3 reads CASGISAAYEQYF. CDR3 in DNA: TGTGCCAGCGGAATTTCCGCGGCCTACGAGCAGTACTTC.

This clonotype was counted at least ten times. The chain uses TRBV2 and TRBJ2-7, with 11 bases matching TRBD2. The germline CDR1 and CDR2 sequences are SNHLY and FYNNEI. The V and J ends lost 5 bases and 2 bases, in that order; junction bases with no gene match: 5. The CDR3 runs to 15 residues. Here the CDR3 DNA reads TGTGCCAGCAGTCCAACTAGCGGGGGAACCTACGAGCAGTACTTC. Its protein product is CASSPTSGGTYEQYF.

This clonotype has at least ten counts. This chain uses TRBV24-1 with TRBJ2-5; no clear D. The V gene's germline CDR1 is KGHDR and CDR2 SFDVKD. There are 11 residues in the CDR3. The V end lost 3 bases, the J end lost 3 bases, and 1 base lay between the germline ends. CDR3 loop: CATSDEETQYF. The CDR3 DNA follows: TGTGCCACCAGTGATGAAGAGACCCAGTACTTC.

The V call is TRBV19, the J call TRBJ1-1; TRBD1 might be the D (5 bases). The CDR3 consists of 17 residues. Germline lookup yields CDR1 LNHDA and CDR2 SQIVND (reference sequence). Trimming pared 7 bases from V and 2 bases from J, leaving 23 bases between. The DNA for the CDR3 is TGTGCCAGTACCCCTGAAGGGGCCCCTGCAACAAACACTGAAGCTTTCTTT. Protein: CASTPEGAPATNTEAFF. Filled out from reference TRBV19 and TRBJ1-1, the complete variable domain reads DGGITQSPKYLFRKEGQNVTLSCEQNLNHDAMYWYRQDPGQGLRLIYYSQIVNDFQKGDIAEGYSVSREKKESFPLTVTSAQKNPTAFYLCASTPEGAPATNTEAFFGQGTRLTVV.

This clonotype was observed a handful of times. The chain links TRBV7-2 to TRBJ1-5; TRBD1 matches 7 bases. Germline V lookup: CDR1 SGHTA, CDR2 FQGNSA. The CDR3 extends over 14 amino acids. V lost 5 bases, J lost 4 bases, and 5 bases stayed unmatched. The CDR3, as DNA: TGTGCCAGCAGCCAAGAGGGACAGAATCAGCCCCAGCATTTT. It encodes CASSQEGQNQPQHF.

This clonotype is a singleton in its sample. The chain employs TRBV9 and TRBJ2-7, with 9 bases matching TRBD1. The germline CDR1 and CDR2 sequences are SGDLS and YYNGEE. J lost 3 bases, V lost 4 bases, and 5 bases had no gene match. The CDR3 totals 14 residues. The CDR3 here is CASSTRTGDYEQYF. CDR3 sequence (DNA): TGTGCCAGCAGCACCCGGACAGGGGACTACGAGCAGTACTTC.

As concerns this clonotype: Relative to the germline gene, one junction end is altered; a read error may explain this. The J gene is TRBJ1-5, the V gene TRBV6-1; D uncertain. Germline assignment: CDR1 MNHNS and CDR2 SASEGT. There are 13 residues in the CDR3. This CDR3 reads CASSEALGEQLDF. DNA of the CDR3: TGTGCCAGCAGTGAAGCGCTCGGAGAGCAATTGGATTTT.

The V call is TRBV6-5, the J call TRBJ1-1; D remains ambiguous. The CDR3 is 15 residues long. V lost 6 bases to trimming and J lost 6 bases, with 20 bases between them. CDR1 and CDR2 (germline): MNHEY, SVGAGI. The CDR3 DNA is TGTGCCAGCAGGCTCGTGGGCGAAGGTGTCGCTGAAGCTTTCTTT. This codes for CASRLVGEGVAEAFF.